The 17 T cell receptor beta chains below all came from one sample that was sequenced in a study of cytomegalovirus exposure and HLA in healthy donors. 13 Jbeta primers and 60 Vbeta primers were used for the PCR. Sequenced by immunoSEQ multiplex PCR; TCRdb stores in-frame clones only, minus some. In total, the table holds around 58,000 clones. Sequences were obtained from PBMCs. These receptors all stem from a man aged 50-59 years in good health and CMV-seropositive.

V usage is TRBV6-6 and J usage is TRBJ1-1; D is unresolved. Germline assignment: CDR1 MNHNY and CDR2 SVGAGI (reference sequence). V lost 4 bases, J lost 5 bases, and 11 bases lay in between. There are 13 residues in the CDR3. The CDR3 region has the DNA TGTGCCAGCAGTTCCCCTAAGTGGACTGAAGCTTTCTTT. It specifies CASSSPKWTEAFF.

Worth noting for this clone: The junction does not match germline at one end; this may be a read error. The V call is TRBV18, the J call TRBJ2-5, with D hard to call. The V gene's germline CDR1 is KGHSH and CDR2 LQKENI. The CDR3 covers 14 residues. As DNA, the CDR3 is TGTGCCAGCTCCCACGCTACTCAACGAGAGAACCAGTACTTC. Translating gives CASSHATQRENQYF.

V usage is TRBV18 and J usage is TRBJ1-2, with 8 bases identical to TRBD1. This CDR3 is 13 amino acids long. V trimming: 3 bases; J trimming: 3 bases; junction bases outside the gene matches: 0. Germline V CDR1 and CDR2: KGHSH, LQKENI. DNA for the CDR3: TGTGCCAGCTCACCGGGACAGGACTATGGCTACACCTTC. Translated: CASSPGQDYGYTF.

The gene calls are TRBV6-5 and TRBJ1-1; TRBD1 matches 9 bases. V dropped 5 bases and J dropped 5; count of bases not matched to a gene: 6. The germline CDR1 and CDR2 sequences are MNHEY and SVGAGI. The CDR3 covers 14 residues. CDR3 region: CASSPGTGLTEAFF. CDR3 nucleotide sequence: TGTGCCAGCAGTCCCGGGACAGGGCTAACTGAAGCTTTCTTT.

V gene TRBV15 combines with J gene TRBJ2-4; weak D call: TRBD2 (6 bases). V dropped 0 bases and J dropped 2 bases, with 8 bases sitting between them. Germline-derived CDR1 and CDR2 are LNHNV and YYDKDF (reference sequence). The CDR3 is made up of 15 amino acids. This chain's CDR3 is CATSRDRGTKNIQYF. CDR3 sequence (DNA): TGTGCCACCAGCAGAGATCGGGGGACCAAAAACATTCAGTACTTC.

The CDR3 is CASSRTGLGGGYTF. Here the CDR3 DNA reads TGTGCCAGCAGTCGGACAGGGCTTGGAGGGGGCTACACCTTC. The rearrangement uses TRBV28 and TRBJ1-2, with 8 bases that match TRBD1. The CDR3 has 14 residues. The J segment lost 8 bases and the V segment lost 5 bases, leaving 10 bases of the junction unmatched. Germline CDR1 MDHEN, CDR2 SYDVKM.

The V gene is TRBV19, the J gene TRBJ1-1; D might be TRBD1 (6 bases). The CDR3 totals 16 residues. Germline-derived CDR1 and CDR2 are LNHDA and SQIVND (reference sequence). The V end lost 5 bases, the J end lost 5 bases, and 21 bases lay between the germline ends. The CDR3: CASSGRGAGYPTEAFF. CDR3 DNA: TGTGCCAGTAGTGGCAGGGGCGCAGGGTATCCGACTGAAGCTTTCTTT. The variable domain in full, with the rest retrieved from reference TRBV19 and TRBJ1-1, is DGGITQSPKYLFRKEGQNVTLSCEQNLNHDAMYWYRQDPGQGLRLIYYSQIVNDFQKGDIAEGYSVSREKKESFPLTVTSAQKNPTAFYLCASSGRGAGYPTEAFFGQGTRLTVV.

The chain is built from TRBV19 and TRBJ1-2; possibly TRBD1 for D (6 bases). Trimming removed 7 bases at V and 3 bases at J, with 15 bases between. In germline, CDR1 is LNHDA, CDR2 SQIVND (reference sequence). The CDR3 consists of 14 residues. DNA for the CDR3: TGTGCCAGTAAACCGCAGGGGTTCGACTATGGCTACACCTTC. Encoded protein: CASKPQGFDYGYTF.

V usage is TRBV9 and J usage is TRBJ1-4; TRBD1 might be the D (6 bases). The CDR3 spans 15 residues. Germline V lookup: CDR1 SGDLS, CDR2 YYNGEE. With 0 bases removed from V and 8 bases from J, the gap between germline ends came to 14 bases. CDR3 bases: TGTGCCAGCAGCGTAGGGGTACAGGGTCGGGAAAAACTGTTTTTT. It yields the protein CASSVGVQGREKLFF.

The rearrangement uses TRBV10-3 and TRBJ1-1, with D tentatively TRBD1 (6 bases). Trimming removed 7 bases from V and 3 bases from J, with 9 bases in between. Germline-derived CDR1 and CDR2 are ENHRY and SYGVKD. The CDR3 extends over 12 amino acids. CDR3 amino acids: CAIKGGDTEAFF. CDR3 bases: TGTGCCATCAAAGGGGGGGACACTGAAGCTTTCTTT.

J is TRBJ2-7 and V is TRBV4-2; D ambiguous. V was shortened by 4 bases and J by 2 bases, with 15 bases between the two germline ends. Germline V gene sequence: CDR1 LGHNA, CDR2 YNFKEQ. CDR3 size: 15 residues. The CDR3 nucleotides are TGTGCCAGCAGCCCAGCCCACGACACAGCCTACGAGCAGTACTTC. It codes for CASSPAHDTAYEQYF.

This chain connects TRBV2 to TRBJ1-5, with D maybe TRBD1 (6 bases). Per germline, CDR1 SNHLY and CDR2 FYNNEI. V shed 2 bases and J shed 7 bases, with 12 bases lying between them. There are 14 residues in the CDR3. As DNA, the CDR3 is TGTGCCAGCAGTGAAACAGGGAGGGGGCAGCCCCAGCATTTT. Residues: CASSETGRGQPQHF. The full variable domain, in which reference TRBV2 and TRBJ1-5 provide the parts outside the CDR3, is EPEVTQTPSHQVTQMGQEVILRCVPISNHLYFYWYRQILGQKVEFLVSFYNNEISEKSEIFDDQFSVERPDGSNFTLKIRSTKLEDSAMYFCASSETGRGQPQHFGDGTRLSIL.

The CDR3 region is CASSYGGGGTEAFF. The DNA of the CDR3 is TGTGCCAGCAGTTACGGCGGGGGAGGCACTGAAGCTTTCTTT. This chain links TRBV6-5 with TRBJ1-1; tentatively, D is TRBD1 (5 bases). Germline V gene sequence: CDR1 MNHEY, CDR2 SVGAGI. With 2 bases removed from V and 4 bases from J, the gap between germline ends came to 11 bases. The CDR3 loop spans 14 amino acids.

The V call is TRBV13, the J call TRBJ2-5; 8 bases align to TRBD2. J lost 3 bases, V lost 0 bases, and 3 bases had no gene match. The CDR3 length is 15 residues. Germline CDR1 PRHDT, CDR2 FYEKMQ (reference sequence). The CDR3 nucleotides are TGTGCCAGCAGCTTAGGGGGCGGGAGGAAAGAGACCCAGTACTTC. It specifies CASSLGGGRKETQYF.

This chain links TRBV7-8 with TRBJ2-7; 8 bases map to TRBD2. This CDR3 has 15 amino acids. Germline lookup yields CDR1 SGHVS and CDR2 FQNEAQ. The trim removed 5 bases at V and 4 bases at J, leaving 10 bases unmatched. The CDR3: CASSLTSGPQYEQYF. The CDR3 DNA reads TGTGCCAGCAGCCTTACTAGCGGTCCTCAATACGAGCAGTACTTC.

J is TRBJ2-7 and V is TRBV28; 13 bases align to TRBD2. Germline assignment: CDR1 MDHEN and CDR2 SYDVKM. CDR3 length: 15 amino acids. The trim removed 8 bases at V and 7 bases at J, leaving 11 bases unmatched. CDR3 residues: CASLKLAGGPGEQYF. The CDR3 DNA reads TGTGCCAGCCTGAAACTAGCGGGAGGGCCGGGAGAGCAGTACTTC.

This chain uses TRBV29-1 with TRBJ2-2; possible D gene TRBD1, 6 bases. Germline V CDR1 and CDR2: SQVTM, ANQGSEA. Trimming cost V 4 bases and J 1 base, with 13 bases left between them. The CDR3 covers 15 residues. This CDR3 is CSVGGLTGNTGELFF. For the CDR3, the DNA is TGCAGCGTTGGAGGCTTGACAGGGAACACCGGGGAGCTGTTTTTT.